This TCR beta chain was recorded in a study of chemoradiotherapy in HPV16-positive cancers. Study-level points and caveats: Non-HPV-specific T cells did not expand in tumors during treatment, whereas candidate HPV-specific clones and E7-related motifs did. HPV-specific T cells were functionally defined from only a couple of HPV16-positive patients.

Repeated repertoire sampling spanned the course of chemoradiotherapy. For this clone: Its cognate antigen is unknown.

The CDR3 covers 17 residues. J gave up 2 bases and V 5 bases, and 12 bases lay outside the gene matches. Germline CDR1 SGHVS, CDR2 FQNEAQ. Data came from immunoSEQ multiplex PCR; TCRdb stores just in-frame clones and leaves some out. The sample lists around 29,000 clones, roughly nine tenths occurring once. Specimen: blood, collected from a patient who underwent chemoradiotherapy. V usage is TRBV7-8 and J usage is TRBJ1-5, with TRBD1 matching over 7 bases. The source of this sequence is a human donor with HPV-associated anogenital cancer. The CDR3 DNA reads as TGTGCCAGCAGCCCCCTTCCGACAGGGTGGGGCAATCAGCCCCAGCATTTT. Translation gives CASSPLPTGWGNQPQHF.